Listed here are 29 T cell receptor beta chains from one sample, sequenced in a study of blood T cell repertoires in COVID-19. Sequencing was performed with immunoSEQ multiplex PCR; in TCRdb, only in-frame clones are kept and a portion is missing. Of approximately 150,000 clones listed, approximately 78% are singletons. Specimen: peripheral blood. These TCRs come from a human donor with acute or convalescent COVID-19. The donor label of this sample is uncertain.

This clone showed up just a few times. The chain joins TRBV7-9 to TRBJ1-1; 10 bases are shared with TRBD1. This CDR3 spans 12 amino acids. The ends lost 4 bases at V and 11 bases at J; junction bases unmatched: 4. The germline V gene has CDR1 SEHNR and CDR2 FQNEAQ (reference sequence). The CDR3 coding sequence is TGTGCCAGCAGCTCCGGACAGGGGGGGGCTTTCTTT. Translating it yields CASSSGQGGAFF.

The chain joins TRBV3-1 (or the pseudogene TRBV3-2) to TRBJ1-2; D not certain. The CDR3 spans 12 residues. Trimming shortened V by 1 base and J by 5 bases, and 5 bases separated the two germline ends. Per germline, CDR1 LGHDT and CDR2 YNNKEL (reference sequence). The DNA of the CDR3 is TGTGCCAGCAGCCAAGGAGGGTATGGCTACACCTTC. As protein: CASSQGGYGYTF.

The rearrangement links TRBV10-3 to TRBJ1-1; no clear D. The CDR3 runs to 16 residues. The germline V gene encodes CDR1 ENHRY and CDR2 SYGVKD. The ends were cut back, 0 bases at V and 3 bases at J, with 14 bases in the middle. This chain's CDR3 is CAISESAGNTYTEAFF. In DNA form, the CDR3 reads TGTGCCATCAGTGAGTCGGCGGGGAATACGTACACTGAAGCTTTCTTT.

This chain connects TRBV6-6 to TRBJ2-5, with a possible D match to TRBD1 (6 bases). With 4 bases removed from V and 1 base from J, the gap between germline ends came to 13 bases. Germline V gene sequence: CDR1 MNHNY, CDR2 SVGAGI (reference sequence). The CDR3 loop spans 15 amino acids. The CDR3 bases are TGTGCCAGCAGTTTCCAACAGGGCCTCCAAGAGACCCAGTACTTC. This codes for CASSFQQGLQETQYF.

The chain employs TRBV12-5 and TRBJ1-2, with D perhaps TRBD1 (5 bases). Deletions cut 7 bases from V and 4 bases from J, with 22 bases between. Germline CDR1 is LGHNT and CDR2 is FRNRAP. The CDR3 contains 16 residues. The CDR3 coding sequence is TGTGCTAGTGCCCCGGGCCAGGGAGGCACGGGCTATGGCTACACCTTC. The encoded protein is CASAPGQGGTGYGYTF.

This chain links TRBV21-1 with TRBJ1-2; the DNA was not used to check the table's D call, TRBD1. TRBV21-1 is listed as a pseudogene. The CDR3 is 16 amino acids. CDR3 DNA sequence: TGTGCCAGCAGCAAAGCGTGGCAGTGGTGCCTTTATGGCTACACCTTC. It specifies CASSKAWQWCLYGYTF.

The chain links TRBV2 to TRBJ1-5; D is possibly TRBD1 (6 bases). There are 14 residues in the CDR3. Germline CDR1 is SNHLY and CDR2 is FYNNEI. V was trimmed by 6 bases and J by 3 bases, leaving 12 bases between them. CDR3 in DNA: TGTGCCAGCAGCGAACAGGGTATCAATCAGCCCCAGCATTTT. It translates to CASSEQGINQPQHF.

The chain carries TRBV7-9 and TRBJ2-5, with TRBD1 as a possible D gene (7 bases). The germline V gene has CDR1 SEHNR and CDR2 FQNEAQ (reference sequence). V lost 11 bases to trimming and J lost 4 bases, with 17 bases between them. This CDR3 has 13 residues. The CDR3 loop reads CAGSGQEGETQYF. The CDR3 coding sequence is TGTGCCGGTTCTGGACAGGAGGGAGAGACCCAGTACTTC. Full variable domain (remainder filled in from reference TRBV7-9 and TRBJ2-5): DTGVSQNPRHKITKRGQNVTFRCDPISEHNRLYWYRQTLGQGPEFLTYFQNEAQLEKSRLLSDRFSAERPKGSFSTLEIQRTEQGDSAMYLCAGSGQEGETQYFGPGTRLLVL.

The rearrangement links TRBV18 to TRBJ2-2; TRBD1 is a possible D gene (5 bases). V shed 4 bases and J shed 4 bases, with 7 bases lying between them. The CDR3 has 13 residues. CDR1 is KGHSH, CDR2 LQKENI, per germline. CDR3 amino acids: CASSRQSTGELFF. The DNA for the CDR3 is TGTGCCAGCTCACGACAGAGCACCGGGGAGCTGTTTTTT.

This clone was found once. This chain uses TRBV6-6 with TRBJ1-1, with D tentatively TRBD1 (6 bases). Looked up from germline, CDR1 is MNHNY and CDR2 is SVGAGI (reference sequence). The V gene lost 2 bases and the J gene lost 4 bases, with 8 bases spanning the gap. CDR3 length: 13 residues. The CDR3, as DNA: TGTGCCAGCAGTTACCAAGGGGGCACTGAAGCTTTCTTT. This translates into CASSYQGGTEAFF.

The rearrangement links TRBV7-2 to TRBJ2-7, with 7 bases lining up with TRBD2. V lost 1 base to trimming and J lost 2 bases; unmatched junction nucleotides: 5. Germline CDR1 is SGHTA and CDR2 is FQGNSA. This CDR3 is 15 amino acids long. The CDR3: CASSLGLAVAYEQYF. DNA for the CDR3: TGTGCCAGCAGCTTAGGACTAGCTGTGGCCTACGAGCAGTACTTC. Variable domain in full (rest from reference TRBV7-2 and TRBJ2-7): GAGVSQSPSNKVTEKGKDVELRCDPISGHTALYWYRQSLGQGLEFLIYFQGNSAPDKSGLPSDRFSAERTGGSVSTLTIQRTQQEDSAVYLCASSLGLAVAYEQYFGPGTRLTVT.

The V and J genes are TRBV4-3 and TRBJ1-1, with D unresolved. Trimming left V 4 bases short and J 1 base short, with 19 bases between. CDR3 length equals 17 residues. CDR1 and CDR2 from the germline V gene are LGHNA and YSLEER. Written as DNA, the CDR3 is TGCGCCAGCAGCCGATTAACCGGGGTTGTGAGGAACACTGAAGCTTTCTTT. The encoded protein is CASSRLTGVVRNTEAFF.

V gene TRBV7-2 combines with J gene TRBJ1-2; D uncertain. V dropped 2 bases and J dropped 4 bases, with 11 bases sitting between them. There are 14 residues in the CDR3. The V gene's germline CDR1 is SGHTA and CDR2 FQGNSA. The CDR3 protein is CASSLLQTPYGYTF. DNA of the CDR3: TGTGCCAGCAGCTTATTACAGACCCCCTATGGCTACACCTTC.

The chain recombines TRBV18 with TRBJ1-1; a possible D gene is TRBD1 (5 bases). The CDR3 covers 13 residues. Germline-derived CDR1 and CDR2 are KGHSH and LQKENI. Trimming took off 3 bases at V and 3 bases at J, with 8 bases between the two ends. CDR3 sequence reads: CASSPQGYTEAFF. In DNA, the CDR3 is TGTGCCAGCTCACCCCAGGGTTACACTGAAGCTTTCTTT.

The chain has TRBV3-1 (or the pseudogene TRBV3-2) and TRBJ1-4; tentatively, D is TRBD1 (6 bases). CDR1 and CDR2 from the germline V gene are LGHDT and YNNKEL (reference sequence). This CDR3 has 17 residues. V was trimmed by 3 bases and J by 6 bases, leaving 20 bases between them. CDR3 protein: CASSHQGKGLLDEKLFF. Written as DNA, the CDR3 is TGTGCCAGCAGCCATCAGGGGAAAGGGTTGTTGGATGAAAAACTGTTTTTT.

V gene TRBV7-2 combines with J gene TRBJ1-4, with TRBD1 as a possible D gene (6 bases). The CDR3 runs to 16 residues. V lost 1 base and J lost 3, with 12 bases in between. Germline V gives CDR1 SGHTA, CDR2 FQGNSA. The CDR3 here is CASSLVGGQSNEKLFF. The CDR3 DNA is TGTGCCAGCAGCTTAGTCGGGGGGCAGTCTAATGAAAAACTGTTTTTT. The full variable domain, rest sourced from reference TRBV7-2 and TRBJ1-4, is GAGVSQSPSNKVTEKGKDVELRCDPISGHTALYWYRQSLGQGLEFLIYFQGNSAPDKSGLPSDRFSAERTGGSVSTLTIQRTQQEDSAVYLCASSLVGGQSNEKLFFGSGTQLSVL.

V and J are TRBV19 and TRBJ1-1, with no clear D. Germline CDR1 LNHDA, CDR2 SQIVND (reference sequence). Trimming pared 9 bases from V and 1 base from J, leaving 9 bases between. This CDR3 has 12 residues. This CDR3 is CASVRSNTEAFF. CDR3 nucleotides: TGTGCCAGCGTTCGTTCGAACACTGAAGCTTTCTTT.

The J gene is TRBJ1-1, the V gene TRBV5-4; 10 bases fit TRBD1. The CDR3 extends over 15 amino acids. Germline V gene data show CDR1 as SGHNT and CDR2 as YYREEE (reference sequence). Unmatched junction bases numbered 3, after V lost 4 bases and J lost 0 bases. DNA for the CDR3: TGTGCCAGCAGCCTGGGGACAGGGGTGAACACTGAAGCTTTCTTT. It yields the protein CASSLGTGVNTEAFF.

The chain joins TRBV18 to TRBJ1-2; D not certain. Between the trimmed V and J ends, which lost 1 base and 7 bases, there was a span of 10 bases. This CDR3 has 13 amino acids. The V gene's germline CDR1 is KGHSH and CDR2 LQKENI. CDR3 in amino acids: CASSPLPSPGYTF. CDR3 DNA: TGTGCCAGCTCACCACTCCCCTCCCCTGGCTACACCTTC.

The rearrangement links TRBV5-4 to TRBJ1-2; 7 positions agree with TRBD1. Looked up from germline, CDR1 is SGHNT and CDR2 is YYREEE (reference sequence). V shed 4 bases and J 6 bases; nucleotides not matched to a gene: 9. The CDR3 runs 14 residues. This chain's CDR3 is CASSGSQGKHGYTF. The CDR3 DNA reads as TGTGCCAGCAGCGGGTCACAGGGGAAGCATGGCTACACCTTC.

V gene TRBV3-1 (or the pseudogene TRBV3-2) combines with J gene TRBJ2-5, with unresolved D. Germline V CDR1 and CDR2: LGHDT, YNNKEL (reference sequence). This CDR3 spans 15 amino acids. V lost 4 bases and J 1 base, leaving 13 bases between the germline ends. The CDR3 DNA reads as TGTGCCAGCAGCCCAAGCGTTTTAGTCCAAGAGACCCAGTACTTC. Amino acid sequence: CASSPSVLVQETQYF.

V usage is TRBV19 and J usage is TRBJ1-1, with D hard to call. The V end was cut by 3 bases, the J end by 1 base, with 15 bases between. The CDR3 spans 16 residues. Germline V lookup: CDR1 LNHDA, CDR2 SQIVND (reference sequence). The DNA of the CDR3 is TGTGCCAGTAGTATCGGCCCGCTCCGGGAGAACACTGAAGCTTTCTTT. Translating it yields CASSIGPLRENTEAFF.

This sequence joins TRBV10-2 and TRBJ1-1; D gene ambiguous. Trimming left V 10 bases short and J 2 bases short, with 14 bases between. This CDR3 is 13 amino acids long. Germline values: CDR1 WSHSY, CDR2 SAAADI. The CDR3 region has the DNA TGCGCCACCTCCCAGGCCCGAAACACTGAAGCTTTCTTT. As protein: CATSQARNTEAFF.

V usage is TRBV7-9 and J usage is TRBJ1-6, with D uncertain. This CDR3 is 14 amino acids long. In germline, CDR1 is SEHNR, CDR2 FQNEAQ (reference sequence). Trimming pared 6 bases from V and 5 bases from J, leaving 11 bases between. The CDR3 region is CASSPDWNNSPLHF. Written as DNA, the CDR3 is TGTGCCAGCAGTCCAGACTGGAATAATTCACCCCTCCACTTT.

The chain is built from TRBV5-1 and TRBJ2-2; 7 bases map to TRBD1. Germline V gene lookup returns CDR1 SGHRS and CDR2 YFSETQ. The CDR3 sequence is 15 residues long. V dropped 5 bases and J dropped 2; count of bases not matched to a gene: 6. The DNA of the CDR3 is TGCGCCAGCAGATACGGGACAGCAAACACCGGGGAGCTGTTTTTT. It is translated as CASRYGTANTGELFF.

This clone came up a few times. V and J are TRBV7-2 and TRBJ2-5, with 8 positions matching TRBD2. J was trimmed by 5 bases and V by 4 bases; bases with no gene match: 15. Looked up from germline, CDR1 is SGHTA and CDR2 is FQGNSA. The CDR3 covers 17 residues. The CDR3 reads CASSSLPTARGVETQYF. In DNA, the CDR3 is TGTGCCAGCAGCTCCCTCCCGACAGCGCGGGGGGTGGAGACCCAGTACTTC.

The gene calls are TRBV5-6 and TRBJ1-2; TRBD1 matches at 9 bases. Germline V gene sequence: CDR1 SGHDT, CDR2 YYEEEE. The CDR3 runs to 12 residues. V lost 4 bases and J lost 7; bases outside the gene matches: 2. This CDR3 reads CASSRDRAGYTF. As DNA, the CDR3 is TGTGCCAGCAGCCGGGACAGGGCTGGCTACACCTTC.

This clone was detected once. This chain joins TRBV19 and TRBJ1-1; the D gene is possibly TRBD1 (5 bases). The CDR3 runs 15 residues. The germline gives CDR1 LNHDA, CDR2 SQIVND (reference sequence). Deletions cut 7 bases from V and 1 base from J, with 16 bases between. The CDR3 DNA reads TGTGCCAGTACCATTCTCGGGGGAGAGAACACTGAAGCTTTCTTT. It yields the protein CASTILGGENTEAFF.

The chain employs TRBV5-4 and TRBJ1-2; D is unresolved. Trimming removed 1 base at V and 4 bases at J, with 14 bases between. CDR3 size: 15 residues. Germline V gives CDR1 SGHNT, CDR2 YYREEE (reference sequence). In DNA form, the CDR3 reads TGTGCCAGCAGCTTGTTTGAGGCCGCCGGCTATGGCTACACCTTC. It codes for CASSLFEAAGYGYTF.